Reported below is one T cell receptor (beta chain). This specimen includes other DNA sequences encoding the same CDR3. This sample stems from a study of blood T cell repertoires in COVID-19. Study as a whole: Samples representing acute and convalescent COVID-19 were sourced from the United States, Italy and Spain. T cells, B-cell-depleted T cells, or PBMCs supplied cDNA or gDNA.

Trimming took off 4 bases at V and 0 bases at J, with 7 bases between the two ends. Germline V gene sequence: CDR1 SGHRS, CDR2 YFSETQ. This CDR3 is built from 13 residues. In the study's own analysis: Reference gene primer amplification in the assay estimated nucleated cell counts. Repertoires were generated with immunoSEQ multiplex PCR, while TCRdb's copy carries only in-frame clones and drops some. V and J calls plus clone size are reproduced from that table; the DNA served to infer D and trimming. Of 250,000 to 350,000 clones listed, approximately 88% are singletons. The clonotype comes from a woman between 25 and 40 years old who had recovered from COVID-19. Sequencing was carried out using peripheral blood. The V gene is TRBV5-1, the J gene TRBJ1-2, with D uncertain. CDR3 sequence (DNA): TGCGCCAGCAGCCTCGGGACTAACTATGGCTACACCTTC. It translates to CASSLGTNYGYTF.